By sample share, the clone carrying this T cell receptor (beta chain) is medium-sized. The sample originates from a study of spatial heterogeneity in lung cancer. TCRdb reanalysed the 5' RACE reads using MiXCR and keeps one entry per CDR3 protein. The sample comprises more than 5,000 distinct CDR3 sequences, around 8% of which are singletons, and under 20% rests with the top ten. Germline CDR1 reads SGHRS; CDR2 reads YFSETQ. The CDR3 loop spans 14 amino acids. V lost 5 bases and J lost 0, with 10 bases in between. Time point defined: sample taken at primary tumor resection. Whole RNA obtained from tumor, nontumor lung or frozen PBMC underwent sequencing without sorting.

This chain uses TRBV5-1 with TRBJ2-3; D uncertain. The clonotype comes from a female donor with early-stage non-small cell lung cancer. Material: normal lung tissue next to the tumor, obtained at surgery. CDR3 nucleotide sequence: TGCGCCAGCAGATGGTTCAGTAGCACAGATACGCAGTATTTT. Translation gives CASRWFSSTDTQYF.